This T cell receptor (beta chain) came from a study of shared clonotypes between healthy human individuals. Terminally differentiated effector memory CD45RA+ cells were left out of the naive CD8 fraction, which was CD45RO-negative and positively selected for CCR7. Trimming took 6 bases from V and 5 from J; bases not matched to a gene: 13. This CDR3 spans 16 amino acids. In germline, CDR1 is SEHNR, CDR2 FQNEAQ (reference sequence). Sequencing used immunoSEQ multiplex PCR; TCRdb keeps in-frame clones, though not all of them. Among approximately 720,000 clones listed, about 92% were seen once. The sample was naive CD8+ T cells sorted from blood. This sequence joins TRBV7-9 and TRBJ2-1; 7 bases fit TRBD1. This receptor was taken from a man aged 25 to 40 in good health. The DNA of the CDR3 is TGTGCCAGCAGGTACCTTGGGGACAGAAAAAACAATGAGCAGTTCTTC. This translates into CASRYLGDRKNNEQFF.